The 20 T cell receptor beta chains given below trace back to one sample, sequenced in a study of cytomegalovirus exposure and HLA in healthy donors (dated by TCRdb to the late 2010s). Receptor libraries were prepared by the immunoSEQ multiplex PCR assay. For the multiplex PCR, a mixture combining 60 forward primers for TCR Vbeta segments and 13 reverse primers for TCR Jbeta segments was used. This is the immuneACCESS table as TCRdb keeps it, with only in-frame sequences that have V and J called. A part of the clones is gone; compared with another copy, unresolved V genes explain less than half, and the rest is unexplained. The sample data list around 140,000 clones, and roughly 80% of these were observed just once. Of the sample, under 2% falls within the top ten clones. The sample comprised PBMCs. The receptors shown here come from a female donor in good health and CMV-seronegative.

This rearrangement joins TRBV7-9 to TRBJ1-5, with D unclear. The CDR3 consists of 12 residues. CDR1 is SEHNR, CDR2 FQNEAQ, per germline (reference sequence). V was trimmed by 3 bases and J by 5 bases, leaving 5 bases between them. The DNA for the CDR3 is TGTGCCAGCAGCTTCCGTGATCAGCCCCAGCATTTT. It is translated as CASSFRDQPQHF.

This rearrangement joins TRBV6-4 to TRBJ2-1; TRBD2 is a possible D gene (7 bases). Trimming shortened V by 0 bases and J by 5 bases, and 14 bases separated the two germline ends. CDR1 and CDR2 (germline): MRHNA, SNTAGT. The CDR3 is 16 amino acids. The CDR3 DNA sequence: TGTGCCAGCAGTGACTCTGAAGGGGGGGATCACAATGAGCAGTTCTTC. It yields the protein CASSDSEGGDHNEQFF.

The V gene is TRBV5-1, the J gene TRBJ1-1; 8 nucleotides line up with TRBD1. Germline V gives CDR1 SGHRS, CDR2 YFSETQ. J lost 5 bases, V lost 3 bases, and 6 bases had no gene match. The CDR3 consists of 14 residues. The CDR3 region is CASSSPDRETEAFF. Here the CDR3 DNA reads TGCGCCAGCAGCTCGCCGGACAGGGAAACTGAAGCTTTCTTT.

V and J are TRBV9 and TRBJ1-1; no reliable D call. Germline CDR1 reads SGDLS; CDR2 reads YYNGEE. V was pared by 0 bases and J by 6 bases, with 9 bases between. The CDR3 length is 13 residues. This chain's CDR3 is CASSVAINAEAFF. In DNA form, the CDR3 reads TGTGCCAGCAGCGTAGCTATAAACGCTGAAGCTTTCTTT.

This chain connects TRBV6-6 to TRBJ2-7, with 12 bases matching TRBD2. CDR1 and CDR2 (germline): MNHNY, SVGAGI (reference sequence). V lost 6 bases, J lost 6 bases, and 12 bases stayed unmatched. The length of the CDR3 is 16 residues. CDR3 amino acids: CASSALAGGGVGEQYF. For the CDR3, the DNA is TGTGCCAGCAGCGCTCTAGCGGGAGGGGGGGTTGGCGAGCAGTACTTC.

The chain uses TRBV30 and TRBJ1-1; tentative D call: TRBD1 (5 bases). CDR3 length: 13 residues. Germline V gives CDR1 GTSNPN, CDR2 SVGIG (reference sequence). V was cut by 0 bases and J by 8 bases, with 13 bases left in between. CDR3 sequence (DNA): TGTGCCTGGAGTGTCGGGTCAGGGCGCGAAGCTTTCTTT. It translates to CAWSVGSGREAFF.

The chain has TRBV2 and TRBJ2-7; D is uncertain. The CDR3 length is 12 residues. From germline, CDR1 is SNHLY and CDR2 FYNNEI. Trimming removed 5 bases from V and 6 bases from J, with 11 bases in between. CDR3 DNA sequence: TGTGCCAGCAGTCAACACGGGTGCGAGCAGTACTTC. Its translation: CASSQHGCEQYF.

The V and J genes are TRBV7-6 and TRBJ2-1; tentative D call: TRBD2 (6 bases). There are 16 residues in the CDR3. From germline, CDR1 is SGHVS and CDR2 FNYEAQ. V was clipped by 5 bases and J by 4 bases, with 18 bases between them. In nucleotides, the CDR3 is TGTGCCAGCAGCCCATTGTCAGGCGGGGCATACAATGAGCAGTTCTTC. Translating it yields CASSPLSGGAYNEQFF.

The chain joins TRBV28 to TRBJ2-7; 9 bases align to TRBD1. The germline CDR1 and CDR2 sequences are MDHEN and SYDVKM. There are 14 residues in the CDR3. V was pared by 6 bases and J by 6 bases, with 9 bases of the junction left unmatched. CDR3 residues: CASRGGTGISEQYF. The CDR3 DNA reads TGTGCCAGCAGGGGGGGGACAGGGATATCCGAGCAGTACTTC.

This rearrangement joins TRBV7-2 to TRBJ2-7; 8 nucleotides align to TRBD2. Per the germline V gene, CDR1 is SGHTA and CDR2 is FQGNSA. The CDR3 length is 15 residues. V was clipped by 7 bases and J by 5 bases; unmatched bases: 13. CDR3 sequence: CASNPRPGGPNEQYF. CDR3 nucleotide sequence: TGTGCCAGCAACCCTCGCCCGGGGGGGCCAAACGAGCAGTACTTC. The full variable domain, in which reference TRBV7-2 and TRBJ2-7 provide the parts outside the CDR3, is GAGVSQSPSNKVTEKGKDVELRCDPISGHTALYWYRQSLGQGLEFLIYFQGNSAPDKSGLPSDRFSAERTGGSVSTLTIQRTQQEDSAVYLCASNPRPGGPNEQYFGPGTRLTVT.

This chain links TRBV7-8 with TRBJ2-2; 9 bases fit TRBD2. Looked up from germline, CDR1 is SGHVS and CDR2 is FQNEAQ. The CDR3 is 16 amino acids. Trimming at V came to 2 bases and at J to 6 bases, leaving 7 bases not matched to a gene. CDR3 sequence: CASSLIAGVYAGELFF. In DNA form, the CDR3 reads TGTGCCAGCAGCTTAATAGCGGGAGTTTACGCCGGGGAGCTGTTTTTT.

CDR3 nucleotides: TGCGCCAGCAGCTTGGATTCCGGCGGATACAATGAGCAGTTCTTC. Its protein is CASSLDSGGYNEQFF. The rearrangement joins TRBV5-1 to TRBJ2-1; D not resolved. The CDR3 length is 15 residues. The V and J ends lost 0 bases and 4 bases respectively, with 11 bases between them. From germline, CDR1 is SGHRS and CDR2 YFSETQ. The whole variable domain, remainder taken from reference TRBV5-1 and TRBJ2-1, is KAGVTQTPRYLIKTRGQQVTLSCSPISGHRSVSWYQQTPGQGLQFLFEYFSETQRNKGNFPGRFSGRQFSNSRSEMNVSTLELGDSALYLCASSLDSGGYNEQFFGPGTRLTVL.

In its sample, this clone was seen once. The V gene is TRBV5-1, the J gene TRBJ2-1, with D perhaps TRBD2 (5 bases). CDR3 length equals 15 residues. Trimming removed 4 bases at V and 6 bases at J, with 17 bases between. From germline, CDR1 is SGHRS and CDR2 YFSETQ. CDR3 sequence (DNA): TGCGCCAGCAGCCAATCTACTAGTGGTGCCAATGAGCAGTTCTTC. This gives the protein CASSQSTSGANEQFF. Complete variable domain (other parts from reference TRBV5-1 and TRBJ2-1): KAGVTQTPRYLIKTRGQQVTLSCSPISGHRSVSWYQQTPGQGLQFLFEYFSETQRNKGNFPGRFSGRQFSNSRSEMNVSTLELGDSALYLCASSQSTSGANEQFFGPGTRLTVL.

The genes are TRBV6-5 and TRBJ2-2; the D gene is possibly TRBD1 (6 bases). Deletions cut 10 bases from V and 7 bases from J, with 16 bases between. This CDR3 contains 13 residues. Germline CDR1 is MNHEY and CDR2 is SVGAGI. This CDR3 reads CATQGQGNGELFF. The DNA for the CDR3 is TGTGCCACCCAGGGGCAGGGTAACGGGGAGCTGTTTTTT.

The genes are TRBV19 and TRBJ2-1; 9 positions agree with TRBD1. The CDR3 covers 13 residues. The germline gives CDR1 LNHDA, CDR2 SQIVND (reference sequence). With 6 bases clipped from V and 6 bases from J, the junction kept 3 bases outside the gene matches. CDR3 coding DNA: TGTGCCAGTAGAGACAGGGGGTCCAATGAGCAGTTCTTC. This gives the protein CASRDRGSNEQFF. The full variable domain, its missing parts supplied by reference TRBV19 and TRBJ2-1, is DGGITQSPKYLFRKEGQNVTLSCEQNLNHDAMYWYRQDPGQGLRLIYYSQIVNDFQKGDIAEGYSVSREKKESFPLTVTSAQKNPTAFYLCASRDRGSNEQFFGPGTRLTVL.

The chain has TRBV6-6 and TRBJ2-7; D call uncertain. The CDR3 extends over 15 amino acids. Germline V gene lookup returns CDR1 MNHNY and CDR2 SVGAGI (reference sequence). Trimming left V 2 bases short and J 4 bases short, with 15 bases between. The CDR3 is CASSYAAPLAYEQYF. DNA of the CDR3: TGTGCCAGCAGTTACGCCGCCCCCCTTGCGTACGAGCAGTACTTC.

The genes are TRBV5-8 and TRBJ1-1, with 7 bases matching TRBD1. Looked up from germline, CDR1 is SGHTS and CDR2 is YDEGEE. CDR3 length: 15 residues. V gave up 4 bases and J gave up 1 base; unmatched junction bases: 7. This chain's CDR3 is CASSLGQMRNTEAFF. CDR3 DNA sequence: TGTGCCAGCAGCCTGGGACAGATGAGGAACACTGAAGCTTTCTTT.

DNA of the CDR3: TGTGCCAGTAGTGCCAGTCGACAAGGGGCTGAAAAACTGTTTTTT. Amino acids: CASSASRQGAEKLFF. The V and J genes are TRBV19 and TRBJ1-4; possibly TRBD1 for D (5 bases). Trimming shortened V by 5 bases and J by 7 bases, and 17 bases separated the two germline ends. Germline loops: CDR1 LNHDA, CDR2 SQIVND (reference sequence). The CDR3 loop spans 15 amino acids.

The rearrangement uses TRBV12-5 and TRBJ2-5; 8 bases align to TRBD2. Trimming removed 3 bases from V and 5 bases from J; junction bases left unmatched: 2. Germline values: CDR1 LGHNT, CDR2 FRNRAP. The CDR3 runs to 13 residues. DNA of the CDR3: TGTGCTAGTGGTTTAGTAGCGGGGGAGACCCAGTACTTC. This gives the protein CASGLVAGETQYF. Full variable domain (rest looked up from reference TRBV12-5 and TRBJ2-5): DARVTQTPRHKVTEMGQEVTMRCQPILGHNTVFWYRQTMMQGLELLAYFRNRAPLDDSGMPKDRFSAEMPDATLATLKIQPSEPRDSAVYFCASGLVAGETQYFGPGTRLLVL.

In DNA form, the CDR3 reads TGTGCCAGCAGCTTAGGCAGGGGGCTCGGAAACACCATATATTTT. It is translated as CASSLGRGLGNTIYF. The chain links TRBV11-2 to TRBJ1-3; 8 bases line up with TRBD1. J gave up 4 bases and V 1 base, and 3 bases lay outside the gene matches. Germline CDR1 and CDR2: SGHAT and FQNNGV. The CDR3 consists of 15 residues.